This TCR beta chain was retrieved from a study of shared clonotypes between healthy human individuals. Libraries were prepared by immunoSEQ multiplex PCR; TCRdb keeps only in-frame clonotypes and omits some of them. The sample consists of roughly 810,000 clones, about 97% of them appearing once. Positive CCR7 selection of CD45RO-negative cells yielded the naive CD8 cells, and terminally differentiated effector memory CD45RA+ cells were excluded. Each of the donors was a healthy adult who was HIV-negative and had not had a recent acute infection or vaccination. Findings and limits, study-wide: Rarefaction revealed incomplete sorted-subset sequencing despite large depth. The study found lower generation probabilities in non-shared clonotypes than in those shared by all four donors.

As regards this clone: The antigen is unknown.

The receptor was isolated from a man aged 25-45 years in good health. The sequenced material came from naive CD8+ T cells sorted from blood.

CDR3 bases: TGTGCCAGCAGTCACGAGACGGGTTACTATGGCTACACCTTC. Its protein product is CASSHETGYYGYTF. This chain links TRBV6-6 with TRBJ1-2; D unresolved. The V end lost 5 bases, the J end lost 3 bases, and 13 bases lay between the germline ends. The V gene's germline CDR1 is MNHNY and CDR2 SVGAGI (reference sequence). The CDR3 is 14 residues long.